This is a list of T cell receptor beta chains from one sample in a study of blood T cell repertoires in COVID-19. Only in-frame clones appear in the TCRdb table, and some are missing; sequencing was by immunoSEQ multiplex PCR. This table holds about 82,000 clones, 80% to 90% found once. The sample consisted of peripheral blood. These receptors were obtained from a woman aged 60 to 75 with acute or convalescent COVID-19. Each CDR3 is given with its conserved first and last residue. Fields, in order: V gene, D gene, clone size, J gene, CDR3 DNA, CDR3 protein. The D gene is left open where the match is weak. Clone size is stated in some rows and not others, as once, few, many or a class when expanded.

V: TRBV5-1
D: TRBD2
size: NA
J: TRBJ2-1
DNA: TGCGCCAGCAGCTCGGTCCTAGCGGGAAGGGGTGAGCAGTTCTTC
CDR3: CASSSVLAGRGEQFF

V: TRBV23-1
D: TRBD1
size: NA
J: TRBJ2-3
DNA: TGCGCCAGCGAACATCCGGGACAGTCAATGTTGCTAGTTTCAGATACGCAGTATTTT
CDR3: CASEHPGQSMLLVSDTQYF

V: TRBV10-1
D: NA
size: once
J: TRBJ1-2
DNA: TGCGCCAGCAGTCCCACAGCCATAGGAGGCTACACCTTC
CDR3: CASSPTAIGGYTF

V: TRBV13
D: NA
size: NA
J: TRBJ1-2
DNA: TGTGCCAGCAGCCTCGGGGGGGAACAGTATGGCTACACCTTC
CDR3: CASSLGGEQYGYTF

V: TRBV10-2
D: NA
size: NA
J: TRBJ2-1
DNA: TGCGCCAGCAGTGACACGGGCTCCTACAATGAGCAGTTCTTC
CDR3: CASSDTGSYNEQFF

V: TRBV5-1
D: TRBD1
size: NA
J: TRBJ1-5
DNA: TGCGCCAGCAGCCCCGGACAGGGGAATCAGCCCCAGCATTTT
CDR3: CASSPGQGNQPQHF

V: TRBV28
D: NA
size: NA
J: TRBJ1-6
DNA: TGTGCCAGCAGTGGAGATTCACCCCTCCACTTT
CDR3: CASSGDSPLHF

V: TRBV5-1
D: NA
size: once
J: TRBJ1-4
DNA: TGCGCCAGCAGCGAGCAGGGCTTTGAAAAACTGTTTTTT
CDR3: CASSEQGFEKLFF

V: TRBV15
D: TRBD1
size: NA
J: TRBJ1-6
DNA: TGTGCCACCAGCAGAGAGGGACAGGGGCTCGGGGCCCTCCACTTT
CDR3: CATSREGQGLGALHF

V: TRBV12-2
D: NA
size: once
J: TRBJ1-1
DNA: TGTGCAAGTCGCTTGAGACAGGAGAGGAGTAAAATGAACACTGAAGCTTTCTTT
CDR3: CASRLRQERSKMNTEAFF

V: TRBV6-4
D: TRBD1
size: once
J: TRBJ1-2
DNA: TGTGCCAGCAGTGAACTGACAGGGTATCCCCATGACTATGGCTACACCTTC
CDR3: CASSELTGYPHDYGYTF

V: TRBV7-2
D: NA
size: once
J: TRBJ1-1
DNA: TGTGCCAGCAGCTTGCGGGGGAGGGCTGAAGCTTTCTTT
CDR3: CASSLRGRAEAFF

V: TRBV2
D: NA
size: NA
J: TRBJ2-1
DNA: TGTGCCAGCAGCCAAAAACGGCCCACAGGGAGCCCTCATCGGGGACCGCTCTACAATGAGCAGTTCTTC
CDR3: CASSQKRPTGSPHRGPLYNEQFF

V: TRBV5-6
D: TRBD2
size: NA
J: TRBJ2-1
DNA: TGTGCCAGCAGCTTTGGGGGACTAGCGGGCTCCTACAATGAGCAGTTCTTC
CDR3: CASSFGGLAGSYNEQFF

V: TRBV19
D: TRBD2
size: NA
J: TRBJ2-3
DNA: TGTGCCAGTAGTTCGGGACTAGCGGGGATTACAGATACGCAGTATTTT
CDR3: CASSSGLAGITDTQYF

V: TRBV7-2
D: NA
size: NA
J: TRBJ1-1
DNA: TGTGCCAGCGCCAGAGGGATGAACACTGAAGCTTTCTTT
CDR3: CASARGMNTEAFF

V: TRBV12-3/TRBV12-4
D: NA
size: once
J: TRBJ2-1
DNA: TGTGCCAGCAGTTTAGTACAGGCCGAGCAGTTCTTC
CDR3: CASSLVQAEQFF

V: TRBV23-1
D: NA
size: NA
J: TRBJ1-5
DNA: TGCGCCAGCAGTCAATCGGACATTCAGCCCCAGCATTTT
CDR3: CASSQSDIQPQHF

V: TRBV15
D: NA
size: NA
J: TRBJ2-1
DNA: TGTGCCACCAGCAGTGGCGGGGGCCGTGAGCAGTTCTTC
CDR3: CATSSGGGREQFF

V: TRBV7-9
D: TRBD1
size: NA
J: TRBJ2-1
DNA: TGTGCCAGCAGCGTCCGGGACAGCTCCTACAATGAGCAGTTCTTC
CDR3: CASSVRDSSYNEQFF

V: TRBV11-3
D: NA
size: NA
J: TRBJ2-1
DNA: TGTGCCAGCAGCCCTGGACTGAGCACCTACAATGAGCAGTTCTTC
CDR3: CASSPGLSTYNEQFF

V: TRBV6-6
D: NA
size: NA
J: TRBJ1-4
DNA: TGTGCCAGCAGTCCAGTAGGGACACCTAGTTCAACTAATGAAAAACTGTTTTTT
CDR3: CASSPVGTPSSTNEKLFF

V: TRBV2
D: NA
size: large
J: TRBJ2-7
DNA: TGTGCCAGCAGCATGGACTTCTCCTACGAGCAGTACTTC
CDR3: CASSMDFSYEQYF

V: TRBV19
D: TRBD1
size: NA
J: TRBJ1-2
DNA: TGTGCCAGTAGCCAGAGGGGGCAGGGCTATGGCTACACCTTC
CDR3: CASSQRGQGYGYTF